What follows are 31 T cell receptor beta chains derived from one specimen sequenced in a study of cytotoxic CD8 clonotypes in ibrutinib-treated CLL. Libraries were prepared by immunoSEQ multiplex PCR; TCRdb keeps only in-frame clonotypes and omits some of them. Of fewer than 400,000 clones listed, about 61% were seen once; the top ten hold roughly 6%. The starting material was PBMCs, obtained after 36 months of ibrutinib treatment. These TCRs come from a human donor with chronic lymphocytic leukemia.

The V and J genes are TRBV6-5 and TRBJ1-2; D gene unclear. V was trimmed by 4 bases and J by 0 bases, leaving 12 bases between them. CDR3 size: 15 residues. CDR1 is MNHEY, CDR2 SVGAGI, per germline. CDR3 sequence reads: CASSSSSLANYGYTF. The DNA for the CDR3 is TGTGCCAGCAGTTCCTCCTCGTTAGCTAACTATGGCTACACCTTC.

This chain uses TRBV7-2 with TRBJ2-7, with TRBD2 matching 11 bases. The germline V gene has CDR1 SGHTA and CDR2 FQGNSA. This CDR3 comprises 17 residues. The V and J ends lost 1 base and 1 base, in that order; junction bases with no gene match: 6. CDR3 sequence reads: CASSLVAGGPTSYEQYF. In DNA form, the CDR3 reads TGTGCCAGCAGCTTAGTAGCGGGAGGGCCGACATCCTACGAGCAGTACTTC.

This clone was seen a single time. V is TRBV11-1 and J is TRBJ2-3, with TRBD2 matching 12 bases. The CDR3 spans 16 residues. Germline CDR1 and CDR2: SGHAT and FQDESV (reference sequence). The V and J ends lost 6 bases and 2 bases, in that order; junction bases with no gene match: 6. The chain's CDR3 is CASRATSGSDTDTQYF. CDR3 coding DNA: TGTGCCAGCAGGGCGACTAGCGGGAGCGACACAGATACGCAGTATTTT.

The chain uses TRBV28 and TRBJ2-5; D unclear. V was cut by 3 bases and J by 6 bases, with 11 bases left in between. Germline V gene data show CDR1 as MDHEN and CDR2 as SYDVKM. This CDR3 spans 13 amino acids. CDR3 sequence reads: CASSFLGLQTQYF. The CDR3 DNA reads TGTGCCAGCAGTTTTCTGGGTCTGCAGACCCAGTACTTC.

The J gene is TRBJ2-3, the V gene TRBV7-2; 7 nucleotides line up with TRBD2. Per the germline V gene, CDR1 is SGHTA and CDR2 is FQGNSA. The CDR3 spans 15 residues. Losses at the gene ends were 3 bases for V and 1 base for J; bases not matched to a gene: 4. CDR3 DNA sequence: TGTGCCAGCAGCTTTCGGGGGGACGGCACAGATACGCAGTATTTT. As protein: CASSFRGDGTDTQYF.

This chain joins TRBV28 and TRBJ2-7, with 9 bases that match TRBD1. CDR1 is MDHEN, CDR2 SYDVKM, per germline. CDR3 length: 15 amino acids. V gave up 7 bases and J gave up 7 bases; unmatched junction bases: 14. CDR3 region: CASNLKQGALGEQYF. The DNA for the CDR3 is TGTGCCAGCAACCTAAAACAGGGGGCGCTTGGGGAGCAGTACTTC.

The chain links TRBV29-1 to TRBJ2-7, with 10 positions matching TRBD2. After removal of 4 bases from V and 5 bases from J, the junction contained 5 bases not matched to a gene. CDR1 SQVTM and CDR2 ANQGSEA come from the germline V gene. There are 13 residues in the CDR3. In DNA form, the CDR3 reads TGCAGCGTTGGTCCTAGCGGGGGAGACGAGCAGTACTTC. Translation gives CSVGPSGGDEQYF.

The chain joins TRBV29-1 to TRBJ2-7; D might be TRBD1 or TRBD2, each matching 5 bases. Germline V gene sequence: CDR1 SQVTM, CDR2 ANQGSEA. The V gene lost 1 base and the J gene lost 0 bases, with 13 bases spanning the gap. The CDR3 has 15 residues. CDR3 in DNA: TGCAGCGTTGAAGTGTTCGGGACCAACTCCTACGAGCAGTACTTC. Translated: CSVEVFGTNSYEQYF.

This clone turned up a few times. This chain uses TRBV15 with TRBJ1-2, with D perhaps TRBD1 (5 bases). The germline CDR1 and CDR2 sequences are LNHNV and YYDKDF (reference sequence). V was shortened by 3 bases and J by 4 bases, with 9 bases between the two germline ends. The CDR3 runs 13 residues. The CDR3 DNA reads as TGTGCCACCAGCAGTGACGGGACCTATGGCTACACCTTC. It encodes CATSSDGTYGYTF.

The chain links TRBV5-1 to TRBJ2-1, with 9 bases identical to TRBD2. V lost 4 bases and J lost 4; bases outside the gene matches: 6. The CDR3 totals 15 residues. Germline CDR1 SGHRS, CDR2 YFSETQ. This chain's CDR3 is CASSQAGGLYNEQFF. The CDR3 region has the DNA TGCGCCAGCAGCCAAGCGGGGGGTCTTTACAATGAGCAGTTCTTC.

This clone was seen only a few times. V is TRBV18 and J is TRBJ1-5, with D uncertain. Germline-derived CDR1 and CDR2 are KGHSH and LQKENI. CDR3 length: 15 amino acids. Trimming removed 6 bases at V and 0 bases at J, with 12 bases between. In nucleotides, the CDR3 is TGTGCCAGCTCCTTGGACGGAAATAGCAATCAGCCCCAGCATTTT. As protein: CASSLDGNSNQPQHF.

The V call is TRBV5-4, the J call TRBJ2-7; TRBD1 might be the D (6 bases). The CDR3 totals 14 residues. From germline, CDR1 is SGHNT and CDR2 YYREEE (reference sequence). Between the trimmed V and J ends, which lost 1 base and 4 bases, there was a span of 12 bases. The CDR3 reads CASSLSGRGYEQYF. CDR3 in DNA: TGTGCCAGCAGCTTGTCTGGCAGGGGTTACGAGCAGTACTTC. The whole variable domain, filled in from reference TRBV5-4 and TRBJ2-7, reads ETGVTQSPTHLIKTRGQQVTLRCSSQSGHNTVSWYQQALGQGPQFIFQYYREEENGRGNFPPRFSGLQFPNYSSELNVNALELDDSALYLCASSLSGRGYEQYFGPGTRLTVT.

V and J are TRBV18 and TRBJ1-2; a weak D match, TRBD1 (6 bases). With 5 bases removed from V and 8 bases from J, the gap between germline ends came to 18 bases. The CDR3 spans 14 residues. Germline lookup yields CDR1 KGHSH and CDR2 LQKENI. CDR3 region: CASSIPPPGVGYTF. For the CDR3, the DNA is TGTGCCAGCTCAATCCCCCCCCCAGGGGTCGGCTACACCTTC.

This chain connects TRBV6-1 to TRBJ2-7, with D unresolved. With 4 bases removed from V and 7 bases from J, the gap between germline ends came to 14 bases. Germline loops: CDR1 MNHNS, CDR2 SASEGT. This CDR3 has 13 residues. CDR3 sequence (DNA): TGTGCCAGCAGTGGGCTCACCCTTAGGGAGCAGTACTTC. Protein product: CASSGLTLREQYF.

This CDR3 is CSARTGGYTEQYF. DNA of the CDR3: TGCAGCGCCAGGACAGGGGGGTACACCGAGCAGTACTTC. The chain employs TRBV29-1 and TRBJ2-7; TRBD1 aligns across 10 bases. Trimming took 7 bases from V and 6 from J; bases not matched to a gene: 9. Germline assignment: CDR1 SQVTM and CDR2 ANQGSEA. The CDR3 is made up of 13 amino acids.

The chain has TRBV4-1 and TRBJ2-7; D is ambiguous. Germline V gives CDR1 MGHRA, CDR2 YSYEKL. The CDR3 consists of 14 residues. The V and J ends lost 4 bases and 0 bases respectively, with 10 bases between them. CDR3: CASSPDQSSYEQYF. The CDR3 coding sequence is TGCGCCAGCAGCCCCGACCAGAGCTCCTACGAGCAGTACTTC.

The chain combines TRBV27 with TRBJ2-1; 7 nucleotides line up with TRBD2. J lost 10 bases, V lost 5 bases, and 5 bases had no gene match. The CDR3 covers 12 residues. Looked up from germline, CDR1 is MNHEY and CDR2 is SMNVEV (reference sequence). This CDR3 is CASSQKRGEQFF. The DNA of the CDR3 is TGTGCCAGCAGTCAAAAGCGGGGCGAGCAGTTCTTC.

V usage is TRBV14 and J usage is TRBJ1-4; TRBD1 agrees at 7 bases. Trimming at V came to 2 bases and at J to 1 base, leaving 7 bases not matched to a gene. The CDR3 covers 17 residues. The germline V gene encodes CDR1 SGHDN and CDR2 FVKESK. CDR3 in amino acids: CASSQYGQARTNEKLFF. In DNA form, the CDR3 reads TGTGCCAGCAGCCAATACGGACAGGCCCGAACTAATGAAAAACTGTTTTTT.

The J gene is TRBJ1-1, the V gene TRBV21-1. TRBV21-1 is designated a pseudogene. This CDR3 has 13 residues. In DNA, the CDR3 is TGTGCCAGCAGCAACAGGAGGAGGCGGGGAGCTTTCTTT. Protein sequence: CASSNRRRRGAFF.

The genes are TRBV6-1 and TRBJ2-2; tentative D call: TRBD2 (5 bases). The CDR3 has 15 residues. V was shortened by 6 bases and J by 3 bases, with 14 bases between the two germline ends. Germline lookup yields CDR1 MNHNS and CDR2 SASEGT. This CDR3 is CASRAPGYDTGELFF. The DNA for the CDR3 is TGTGCCAGCAGGGCTCCGGGGTACGACACCGGGGAGCTGTTTTTT.

This clone has more than one count but fewer than ten. The rearrangement links TRBV2 to TRBJ2-7; 7 nucleotides agree with TRBD1. The J segment lost 5 bases and the V segment lost 0 bases, leaving 10 bases of the junction unmatched. This CDR3 has 16 residues. In germline, CDR1 is SNHLY, CDR2 FYNNEI. The CDR3 protein is CASSEAGRTGSHEQYF. The CDR3 DNA follows: TGTGCCAGCAGTGAAGCGGGGCGGACAGGATCTCACGAGCAGTACTTC. The whole variable domain, remainder taken from reference TRBV2 and TRBJ2-7, is EPEVTQTPSHQVTQMGQEVILRCVPISNHLYFYWYRQILGQKVEFLVSFYNNEISEKSEIFDDQFSVERPDGSNFTLKIRSTKLEDSAMYFCASSEAGRTGSHEQYFGPGTRLTVT.

The chain couples TRBV27 to TRBJ2-7; possible D gene TRBD1, 6 bases. V was shortened by 4 bases and J by 4 bases, with 14 bases between the two germline ends. This CDR3 spans 14 amino acids. Germline V gene data show CDR1 as MNHEY and CDR2 as SMNVEV (reference sequence). The CDR3 region is CASSWAVRGYEQYF. The CDR3 nucleotides are TGTGCCAGCAGTTGGGCTGTCAGGGGTTACGAGCAGTACTTC.

This clone showed up just a few times. The J gene is TRBJ2-7, the V gene TRBV15, with D possibly matching TRBD2 (5 bases). Trimming took 4 bases from V and 2 from J, leaving 9 bases between them. The CDR3 consists of 13 residues. Germline V lookup: CDR1 LNHNV, CDR2 YYDKDF (reference sequence). This CDR3 reads CATSIGVTYEQYF. CDR3 nucleotide sequence: TGTGCCACCAGCATCGGGGTTACCTACGAGCAGTACTTC. The full variable domain, with the rest looked up from reference TRBV15 and TRBJ2-7, is DAMVIQNPRYQVTQFGKPVTLSCSQTLNHNVMYWYQQKSSQAPKLLFHYYDKDFNNEADTPDNFQSRRPNTSFCFLDIRSPGLGDTAMYLCATSIGVTYEQYFGPGTRLTVT.

About this clone: Other nucleotide sequences from this sample produce the same CDR3. J is TRBJ1-2 and V is TRBV15; D is unclear. V lost 0 bases and J 8 bases, leaving 13 bases between the germline ends. Germline assignment: CDR1 LNHNV and CDR2 YYDKDF (reference sequence). This CDR3 comprises 14 residues. The CDR3, as DNA: TGTGCCACCAGCAGAGATGTGGGTACAGACGGCTACACCTTC. Amino acids: CATSRDVGTDGYTF.

V gene TRBV9 combines with J gene TRBJ2-1, with TRBD2 matching over 10 bases. The CDR3 extends over 15 amino acids. Trimming cost V 1 base and J 4 bases; bases outside gene matches: 2. CDR1 SGDLS and CDR2 YYNGEE come from the germline V gene. CDR3 in amino acids: CASSVKLAGYNEQFF. The CDR3 region has the DNA TGTGCCAGCAGCGTAAAACTAGCGGGATACAATGAGCAGTTCTTC.

The V and J genes are TRBV19 and TRBJ2-3; 7 bases agree with TRBD1. Germline CDR1 and CDR2: LNHDA and SQIVND (reference sequence). The CDR3 is 15 amino acids. V shed 2 bases, J shed 5 bases, and the junction held 7 bases outside the gene matches. This CDR3 reads CASSIWEGGVDTQYF. The CDR3 bases are TGTGCCAGTAGTATATGGGAAGGGGGCGTAGATACGCAGTATTTT.

The chain carries TRBV11-2 and TRBJ1-6; D is possibly TRBD1 (5 bases). This CDR3 contains 13 residues. Between the trimmed V and J ends, which lost 5 bases and 8 bases, there was a span of 10 bases. The germline gives CDR1 SGHAT, CDR2 FQNNGV. This chain's CDR3 is CASSRAGDSPLHF. Here the CDR3 DNA reads TGTGCCAGCAGCCGCGCGGGGGATTCACCCCTCCACTTT.

The V gene is TRBV29-1, the J gene TRBJ2-3, with 8 bases lining up with TRBD1. V shed 5 bases, J shed 4 bases, and the junction held 2 bases outside the gene matches. The germline CDR1 and CDR2 sequences are SQVTM and ANQGSEA. This CDR3 has 12 amino acids. In DNA, the CDR3 is TGCAGCGTTCGGACAGGGCCAGATACGCAGTATTTT. It codes for CSVRTGPDTQYF.

The chain couples TRBV5-1 to TRBJ2-2; 7 bases are shared with TRBD1. Looked up from germline, CDR1 is SGHRS and CDR2 is YFSETQ. Trimming cost V 3 bases and J 4 bases; bases outside gene matches: 3. The length of the CDR3 is 14 residues. Written as DNA, the CDR3 is TGCGCCAGCAGCTCCAGGGGGAGCACCGGGGAGCTGTTTTTT. Amino acid sequence: CASSSRGSTGELFF.

The count of this clone is one. The chain employs TRBV5-5 and TRBJ2-3, with 9 bases matching TRBD2. This CDR3 has 15 residues. Germline CDR1 reads SGHKS; CDR2 reads YYEKEE (reference sequence). V dropped 4 bases and J dropped 5; count of bases not matched to a gene: 8. The CDR3 nucleotides read TGTGCCAGCAGCATCTTAGCGGGAGTGGTAGATACGCAGTATTTT. This encodes CASSILAGVVDTQYF. The entire variable domain, with the rest obtained from reference TRBV5-5 and TRBJ2-3, is as follows: DAGVTQSPTHLIKTRGQQVTLRCSPISGHKSVSWYQQVLGQGPQFIFQYYEKEERGRGNFPDRFSARQFPNYSSELNVNALLLGDSALYLCASSILAGVVDTQYFGPGTRLTVL.

The V and J genes are TRBV19 and TRBJ2-5; no firm D call. With 0 bases removed from V and 3 bases from J, the gap between germline ends came to 2 bases. Germline V CDR1 and CDR2: LNHDA, SQIVND (reference sequence). CDR3 size: 12 residues. CDR3 residues: CASSIDEETQYF. Written as DNA, the CDR3 is TGTGCCAGTAGTATAGATGAAGAGACCCAGTACTTC.